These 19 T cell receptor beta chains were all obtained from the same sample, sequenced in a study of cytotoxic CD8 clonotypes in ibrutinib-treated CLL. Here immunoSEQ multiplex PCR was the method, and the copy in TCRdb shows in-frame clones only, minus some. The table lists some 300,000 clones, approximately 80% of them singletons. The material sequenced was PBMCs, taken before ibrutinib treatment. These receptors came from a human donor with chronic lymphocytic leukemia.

CDR3 sequence reads: CSARYGEKLFF. CDR3 DNA: TGCAGTGCTAGGTATGGGGAAAAACTGTTTTTT. The rearrangement joins TRBV20-1 to TRBJ1-4; D gene unclear. The V end was cut by 3 bases, the J end by 8 bases, with 7 bases between. CDR3 length: 11 residues. Germline V gene lookup returns CDR1 DFQATT and CDR2 SNEGSKA (reference sequence).

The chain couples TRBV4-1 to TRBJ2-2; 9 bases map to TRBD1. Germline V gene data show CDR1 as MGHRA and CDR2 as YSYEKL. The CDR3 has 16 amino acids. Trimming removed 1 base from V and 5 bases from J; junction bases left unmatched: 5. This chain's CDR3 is CASSQVTGGYTGELFF. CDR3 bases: TGCGCCAGCAGCCAAGTGACAGGGGGTTATACCGGGGAGCTGTTTTTT.

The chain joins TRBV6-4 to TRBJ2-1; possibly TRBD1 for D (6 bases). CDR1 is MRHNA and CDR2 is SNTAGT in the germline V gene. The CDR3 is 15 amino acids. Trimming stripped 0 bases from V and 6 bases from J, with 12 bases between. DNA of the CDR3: TGTGCCAGCAGTGACTCTCTGAAAGGGGGCAATGAGCAGTTCTTC. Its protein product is CASSDSLKGGNEQFF.

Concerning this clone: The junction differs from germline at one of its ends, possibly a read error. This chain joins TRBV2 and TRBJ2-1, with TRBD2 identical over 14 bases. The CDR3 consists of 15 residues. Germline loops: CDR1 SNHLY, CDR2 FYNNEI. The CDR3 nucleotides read TGTGCCAGCAGCGAAGGACTAGCGGGAGGAAATGAGCAGTTCTTC. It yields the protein CASSEGLAGGNEQFF.

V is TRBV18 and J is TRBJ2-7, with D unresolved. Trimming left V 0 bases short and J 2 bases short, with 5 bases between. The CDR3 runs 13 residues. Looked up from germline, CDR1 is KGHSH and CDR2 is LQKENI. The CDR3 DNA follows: TGTGCCAGCTCACCACCACAAGCCTACGAGCAGTACTTC. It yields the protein CASSPPQAYEQYF. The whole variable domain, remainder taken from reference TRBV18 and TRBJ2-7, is NAGVMQNPRHLVRRRGQEARLRCSPMKGHSHVYWYRQLPEEGLKFMVYLQKENIIDESGMPKERFSAEFPKEGPSILRIQQVVRGDSAAYFCASSPPQAYEQYFGPGTRLTVT.

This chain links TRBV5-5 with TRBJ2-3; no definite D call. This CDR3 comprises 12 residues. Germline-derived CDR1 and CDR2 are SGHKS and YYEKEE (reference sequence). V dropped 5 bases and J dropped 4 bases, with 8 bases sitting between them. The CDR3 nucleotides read TGTGCCAGCAGACCAAGAGCAGATACGCAGTATTTT. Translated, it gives CASRPRADTQYF.

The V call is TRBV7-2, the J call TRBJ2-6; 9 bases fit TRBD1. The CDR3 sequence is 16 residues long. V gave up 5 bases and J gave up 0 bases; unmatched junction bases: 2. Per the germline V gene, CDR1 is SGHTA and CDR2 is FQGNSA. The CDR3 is CASSQTGGSGANVLTF. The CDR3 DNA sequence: TGTGCCAGCAGCCAGACAGGGGGCTCTGGGGCCAACGTCCTGACTTTC. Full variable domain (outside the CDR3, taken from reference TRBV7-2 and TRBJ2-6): GAGVSQSPSNKVTEKGKDVELRCDPISGHTALYWYRQSLGQGLEFLIYFQGNSAPDKSGLPSDRFSAERTGGSVSTLTIQRTQQEDSAVYLCASSQTGGSGANVLTFGAGSRLTVL.

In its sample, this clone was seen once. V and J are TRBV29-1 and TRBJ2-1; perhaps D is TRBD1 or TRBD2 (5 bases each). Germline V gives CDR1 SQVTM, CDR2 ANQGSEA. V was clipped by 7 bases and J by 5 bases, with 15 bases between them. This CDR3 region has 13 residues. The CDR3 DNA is TGCAGCGCAACCGGGACCATCAACAATGAGCAGTTCTTC. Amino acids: CSATGTINNEQFF.

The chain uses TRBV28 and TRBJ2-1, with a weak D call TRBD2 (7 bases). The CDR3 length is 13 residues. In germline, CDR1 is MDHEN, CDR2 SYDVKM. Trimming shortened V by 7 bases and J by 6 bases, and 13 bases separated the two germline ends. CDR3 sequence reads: CASTWGGRNEQFF. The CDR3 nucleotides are TGTGCCAGCACCTGGGGGGGCCGCAATGAGCAGTTCTTC.

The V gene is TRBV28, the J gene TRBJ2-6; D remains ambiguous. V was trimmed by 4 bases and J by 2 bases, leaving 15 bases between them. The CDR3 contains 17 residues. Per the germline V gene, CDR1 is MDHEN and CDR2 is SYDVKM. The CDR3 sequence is CASSSGRMSAGANVLTF. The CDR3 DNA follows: TGTGCCAGCAGTTCAGGCAGAATGTCTGCTGGGGCCAACGTCCTGACTTTC.

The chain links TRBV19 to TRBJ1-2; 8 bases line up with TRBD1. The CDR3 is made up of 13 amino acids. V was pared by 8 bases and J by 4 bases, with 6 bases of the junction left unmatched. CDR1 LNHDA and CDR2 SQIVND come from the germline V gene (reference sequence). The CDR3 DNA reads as TGTGCCAGTTCCGGGACAGGAGTCTATGGCTACACCTTC. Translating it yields CASSGTGVYGYTF.

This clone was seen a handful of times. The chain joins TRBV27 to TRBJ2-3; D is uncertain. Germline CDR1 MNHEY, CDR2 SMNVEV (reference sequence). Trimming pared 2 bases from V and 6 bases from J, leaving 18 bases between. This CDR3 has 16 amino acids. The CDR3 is CASSLGLPDNYDTQYF. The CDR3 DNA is TGTGCCAGCAGTTTAGGGCTACCTGATAACTACGATACGCAGTATTTT.

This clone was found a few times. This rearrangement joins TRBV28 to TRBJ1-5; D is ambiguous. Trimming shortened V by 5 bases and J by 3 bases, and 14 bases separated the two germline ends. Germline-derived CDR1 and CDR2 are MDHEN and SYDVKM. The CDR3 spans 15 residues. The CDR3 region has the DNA TGTGCCAGCAGTATCCCTAACGTCCTCAATCAGCCCCAGCATTTT. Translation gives CASSIPNVLNQPQHF.

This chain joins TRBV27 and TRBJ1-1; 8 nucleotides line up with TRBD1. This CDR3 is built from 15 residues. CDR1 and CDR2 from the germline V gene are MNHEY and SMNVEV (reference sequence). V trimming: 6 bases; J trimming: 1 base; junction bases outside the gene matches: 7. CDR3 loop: CASRSWTGSNTEAFF. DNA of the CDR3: TGTGCCAGCAGATCGTGGACAGGGTCGAACACTGAAGCTTTCTTT.

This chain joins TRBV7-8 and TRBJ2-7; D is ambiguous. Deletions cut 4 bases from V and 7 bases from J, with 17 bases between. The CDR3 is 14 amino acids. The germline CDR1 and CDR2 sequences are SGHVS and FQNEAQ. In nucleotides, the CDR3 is TGTGCCAGCAGCTCCCAGTCCCTCTCGGGTGAGCAGTACTTC. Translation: CASSSQSLSGEQYF.

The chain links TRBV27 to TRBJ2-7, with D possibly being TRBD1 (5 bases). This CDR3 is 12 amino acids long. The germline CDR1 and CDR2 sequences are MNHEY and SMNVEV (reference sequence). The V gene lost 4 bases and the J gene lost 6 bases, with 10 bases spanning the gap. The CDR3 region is CASSSKGFEQYF. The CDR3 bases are TGTGCCAGCAGTTCCAAGGGGTTCGAGCAGTACTTC.

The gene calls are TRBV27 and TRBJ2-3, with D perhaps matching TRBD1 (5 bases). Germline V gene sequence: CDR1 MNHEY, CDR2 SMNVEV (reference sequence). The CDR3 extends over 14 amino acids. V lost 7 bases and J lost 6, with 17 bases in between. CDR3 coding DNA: TGTGCCAGCACGTTTAGGGGAAGAAGTGATACGCAGTATTTT. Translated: CASTFRGRSDTQYF.

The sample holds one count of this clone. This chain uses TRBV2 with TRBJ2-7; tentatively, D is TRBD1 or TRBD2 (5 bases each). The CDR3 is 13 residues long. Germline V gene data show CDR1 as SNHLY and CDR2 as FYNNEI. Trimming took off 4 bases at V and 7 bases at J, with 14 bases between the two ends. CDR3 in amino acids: CASSVSFGGEQYF. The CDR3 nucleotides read TGTGCCAGCAGTGTTTCTTTTGGGGGAGAGCAGTACTTC.

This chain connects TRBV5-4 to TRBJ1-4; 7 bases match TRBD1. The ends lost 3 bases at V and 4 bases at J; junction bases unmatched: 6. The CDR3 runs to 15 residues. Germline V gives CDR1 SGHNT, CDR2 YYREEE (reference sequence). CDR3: CASSSTQGNNEKLFF. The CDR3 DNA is TGTGCCAGCAGCTCGACACAGGGGAATAATGAAAAACTGTTTTTT.